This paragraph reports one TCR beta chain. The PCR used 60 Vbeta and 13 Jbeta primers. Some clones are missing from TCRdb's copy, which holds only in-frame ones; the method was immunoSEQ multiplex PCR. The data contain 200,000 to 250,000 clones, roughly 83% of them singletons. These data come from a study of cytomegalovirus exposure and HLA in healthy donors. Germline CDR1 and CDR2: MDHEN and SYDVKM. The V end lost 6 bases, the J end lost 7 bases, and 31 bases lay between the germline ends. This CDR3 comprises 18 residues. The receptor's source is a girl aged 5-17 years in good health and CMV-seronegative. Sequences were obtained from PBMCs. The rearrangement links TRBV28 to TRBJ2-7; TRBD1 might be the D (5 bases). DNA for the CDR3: TGTGCCAGCAGCTCTCTTGACGGCACAGAATGGACCTACAGGGAGCAGTACTTC. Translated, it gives CASSSLDGTEWTYREQYF.